One and the same sample provided the 2 T cell receptor beta chains below, sequenced in a study of CD8+ T cells in alopecia areata. Cutaneous lymph nodes were pooled and cells sorted by CD4, CD8alpha, NKG2D, NKG2ACE and more. TCR sequencing used cDNA made by reverse transcription of extracted RNA. The data were produced by immunoSEQ multiplex PCR, yet TCRdb's version contains in-frame clones alone and is incomplete. The sample holds 200,000 to 300,000 clones, and no clone turns up only once. The sample was CD4+ T cells sorted from a lymph node. The receptors derive from a C3H/HeJ mouse with alopecia areata. The MHC haplotype recorded for the strain is H2-k.

This clone turned up a few times. The gene names here belong to mouse. The CDR3 extends 4 residues past the end of the read, so its final part is completed from the germline J gene. V is TRBV31 and J is TRBJ2-2; no clear D. Germline V lookup: CDR1 GKSSPN, CDR2 SITVG. This CDR3 region has 13 residues. Between the trimmed V and J ends, which lost 1 base and 1 base, there was a span of 4 bases. CDR3 DNA (partial): TGTGCCTGGAGTCATAAAAACACCGGG. It translates to CAWSHKNTG. The full-length CDR3 reads as CAWSHKNTGQLYF.

A remark on this clone: The germline and genes are mouse ones. The read terminates 4 residues before the CDR3 end, so the remaining end is supplied by the germline J gene. This chain links TRBV13-1 with TRBJ2-3; TRBD1 aligns across 8 bases. Germline V gene data show CDR1 as NSHNY and CDR2 as SYGAGN. The ends lost 2 bases at V and 1 base at J; junction bases unmatched: 3. CDR3 length: 15 residues. The CDR3 spells CASSDSQGGAETLYF. Partial CDR3 DNA: TGTGCCAGCAGTGACTCACAGGGGGGTGCAGAA.